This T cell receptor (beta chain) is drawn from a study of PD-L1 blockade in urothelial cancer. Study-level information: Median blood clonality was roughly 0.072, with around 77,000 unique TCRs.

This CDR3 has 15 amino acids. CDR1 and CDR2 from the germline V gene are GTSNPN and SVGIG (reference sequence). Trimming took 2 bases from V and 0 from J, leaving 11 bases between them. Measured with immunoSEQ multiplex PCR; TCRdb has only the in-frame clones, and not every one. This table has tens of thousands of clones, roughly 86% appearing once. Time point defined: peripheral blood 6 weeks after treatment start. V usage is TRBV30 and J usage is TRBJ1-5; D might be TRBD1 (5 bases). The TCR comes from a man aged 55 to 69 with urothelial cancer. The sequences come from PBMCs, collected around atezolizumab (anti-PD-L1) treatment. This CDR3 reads CAWSPGPYSNQPQHF. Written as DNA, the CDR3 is TGTGCCTGGAGTCCAGGGCCGTATAGCAATCAGCCCCAGCATTTT. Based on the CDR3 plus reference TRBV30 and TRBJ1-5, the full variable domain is SQTIHQWPATLVQPVGSPLSLECTVEGTSNPNLYWYRQAAGRGLQLLFYSVGIGQISSEVPQNLSASRPQDRQFILSSKKLLLSDSGFYLCAWSPGPYSNQPQHFGDGTRLSIL.